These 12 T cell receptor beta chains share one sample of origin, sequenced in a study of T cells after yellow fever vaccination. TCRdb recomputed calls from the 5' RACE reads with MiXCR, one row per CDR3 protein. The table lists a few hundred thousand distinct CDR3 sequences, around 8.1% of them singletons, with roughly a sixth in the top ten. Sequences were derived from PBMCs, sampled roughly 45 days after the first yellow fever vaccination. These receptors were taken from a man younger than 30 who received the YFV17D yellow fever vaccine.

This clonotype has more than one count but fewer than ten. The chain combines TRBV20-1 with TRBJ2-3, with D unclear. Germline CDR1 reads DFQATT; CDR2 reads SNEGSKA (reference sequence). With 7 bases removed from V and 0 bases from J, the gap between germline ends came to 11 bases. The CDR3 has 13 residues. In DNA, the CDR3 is TGCAGTGTTGCGTCGACTAGCACAGATACGCAGTATTTT. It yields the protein CSVASTSTDTQYF.

This chain's CDR3 is CASSIQGATDTQYF. The CDR3 coding sequence is TGTGCCAGCAGTATCCAGGGGGCGACAGATACGCAGTATTTT. The chain links TRBV28 to TRBJ2-3; 8 bases match TRBD1. The CDR3 contains 14 residues. V gave up 5 bases and J gave up 3 bases; unmatched junction bases: 4. The germline V gene encodes CDR1 MDHEN and CDR2 SYDVKM.

The CDR3 sequence is CATWGATEAFF. Here the CDR3 DNA reads TGTGCCACCTGGGGGGCCACTGAAGCTTTCTTT. The J gene is TRBJ1-1, the V gene TRBV18, with TRBD1 as a possible D gene (6 bases). The germline gives CDR1 KGHSH, CDR2 LQKENI. Trimming shortened V by 10 bases and J by 4 bases, and 10 bases separated the two germline ends. The CDR3 covers 11 residues.

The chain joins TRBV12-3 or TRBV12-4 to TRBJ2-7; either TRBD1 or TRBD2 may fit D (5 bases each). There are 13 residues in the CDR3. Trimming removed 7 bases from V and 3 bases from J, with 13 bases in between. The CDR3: CASKMGRFYEQYF. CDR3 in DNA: TGTGCCAGCAAAATGGGACGGTTCTACGAGCAGTACTTC.

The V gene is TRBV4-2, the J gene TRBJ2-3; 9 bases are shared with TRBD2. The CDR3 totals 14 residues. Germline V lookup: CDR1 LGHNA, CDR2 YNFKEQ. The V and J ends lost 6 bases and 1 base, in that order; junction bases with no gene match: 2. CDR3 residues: CASRGTSRTDTQYF. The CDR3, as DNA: TGTGCCAGCAGGGGGACTAGCCGCACAGATACGCAGTATTTT.

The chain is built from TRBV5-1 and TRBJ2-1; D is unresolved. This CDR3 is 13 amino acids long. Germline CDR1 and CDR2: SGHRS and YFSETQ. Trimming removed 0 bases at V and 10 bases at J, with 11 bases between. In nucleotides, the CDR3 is TGCGCCAGCAGCTTGGGGCCAGGCTACGAGCAGTTCTTC. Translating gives CASSLGPGYEQFF.

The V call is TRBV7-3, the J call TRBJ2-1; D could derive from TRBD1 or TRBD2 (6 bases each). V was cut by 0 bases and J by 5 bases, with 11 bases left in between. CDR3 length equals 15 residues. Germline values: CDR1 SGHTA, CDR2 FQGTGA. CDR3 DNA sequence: TGTGCCAGCAGCTTAACTCCGGGGGCTCACAATGAGCAGTTCTTC. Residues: CASSLTPGAHNEQFF.

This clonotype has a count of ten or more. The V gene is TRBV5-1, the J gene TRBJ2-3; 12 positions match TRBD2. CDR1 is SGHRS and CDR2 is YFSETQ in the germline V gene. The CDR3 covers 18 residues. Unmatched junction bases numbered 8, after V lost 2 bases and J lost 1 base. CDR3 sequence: CASSLTGTSGRGTDTQYF. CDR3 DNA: TGCGCCAGCAGCTTAACCGGGACTAGCGGGCGTGGCACAGATACGCAGTATTTT.

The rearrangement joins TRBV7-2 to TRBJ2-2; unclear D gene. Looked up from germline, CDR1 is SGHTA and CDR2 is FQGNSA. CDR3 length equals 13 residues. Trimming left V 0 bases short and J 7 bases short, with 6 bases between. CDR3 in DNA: TGTGCCAGCAGCTTAGCTAGAGGCGGGGAGCTGTTTTTT. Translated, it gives CASSLARGGELFF.

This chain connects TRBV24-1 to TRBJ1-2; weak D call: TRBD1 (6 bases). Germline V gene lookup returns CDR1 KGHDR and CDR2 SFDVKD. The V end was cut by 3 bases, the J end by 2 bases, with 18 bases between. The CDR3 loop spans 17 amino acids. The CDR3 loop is CATSDHPTRGLNYGYTF. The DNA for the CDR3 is TGTGCCACCAGTGATCACCCGACCAGGGGCTTGAACTATGGCTACACCTTC.

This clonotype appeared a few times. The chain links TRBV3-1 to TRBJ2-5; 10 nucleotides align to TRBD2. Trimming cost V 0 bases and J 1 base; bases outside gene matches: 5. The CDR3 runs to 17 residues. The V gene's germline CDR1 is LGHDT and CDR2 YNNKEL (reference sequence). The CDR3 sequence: CASSQDSERGGQETQYF. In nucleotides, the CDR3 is TGTGCCAGCAGCCAAGATTCAGAGCGGGGGGGCCAAGAGACCCAGTACTTC.

CDR3: CASRRTDNYGYTF. The CDR3 nucleotides read TGTGCCAGCAGACGGACAGACAACTATGGCTACACCTTC. V usage is TRBV12-3 or TRBV12-4 and J usage is TRBJ1-2; TRBD1 might be the D (6 bases). Trimming took off 6 bases at V and 2 bases at J, with 10 bases between the two ends. The CDR3 has 13 residues.